These T cell receptor beta chains were read from a single sample in a study of beta chain features in type 1 diabetes. Clones were read by immunoSEQ multiplex PCR, and TCRdb kept only the in-frame ones, dropping some. The table has about 660,000 clones, around 15% seen once. The sample was naive CD4+ T cells from blood. Every receptor here comes from a man aged 18-30 years with type 1 diabetes. CDR3s include the opening cysteine and the closing phenylalanine or tryptophan. The D gene is left open where the match is weak. The size field is filled for only some rows; it gives once, few, many or a size class.

J: TRBJ2-3
V: TRBV5-1
size: few
D: .
CDR3: CASSPSADTQYF
DNA: TGCGCCAGCAGCCCCTCGGCAGATACGCAGTATTTT

J: TRBJ2-1
V: TRBV2
size: .
D: TRBD2
CDR3: CASSGVAGPTNEQFF
DNA: TGTGCCAGCAGTGGAGTAGCGGGACCAACTAATGAGCAGTTCTTC

J: TRBJ1-5
V: TRBV30
size: .
D: .
CDR3: CAWSVGFQPQHF
DNA: TGTGCCTGGAGTGTCGGGTTTCAGCCCCAGCATTTT

J: TRBJ1-2
V: TRBV27
size: .
D: .
CDR3: CASSRYIRGDGYTF
DNA: TGTGCCAGCAGTAGATATATCAGGGGAGATGGCTACACCTTC

J: TRBJ2-2
V: TRBV10-3
size: few
D: TRBD2
CDR3: CAIGTSGSAGELFF
DNA: TGTGCCATAGGGACTAGCGGGAGTGCCGGGGAGCTGTTTTTT

J: TRBJ2-7
V: TRBV6-5
size: .
D: .
CDR3: CASSYTGSEQYF
DNA: TGTGCCAGCAGTTATACGGGATCCGAGCAGTACTTC

J: TRBJ1-3
V: TRBV7-2
size: .
D: .
CDR3: CASSPGWTSGNTIYF
DNA: TGTGCCAGCAGCCCAGGGTGGACCTCTGGAAACACCATATATTTT

J: TRBJ1-2
V: TRBV19
size: few
D: .
CDR3: CASSRGRDGYGYTF
DNA: TGTGCCAGTAGTCGCGGGCGCGACGGCTATGGCTACACCTTC

J: TRBJ1-2
V: TRBV6-5
size: .
D: .
CDR3: CASSYSSTVNYGYTF
DNA: TGTGCCAGCAGTTACTCCTCGACAGTGAACTATGGCTACACCTTC

J: TRBJ1-2
V: TRBV30
size: .
D: .
CDR3: CAWSVSTLYTF
DNA: TGTGCCTGGAGTGTATCCACGCTGTACACCTTC

J: TRBJ2-5
V: TRBV28
size: .
D: .
CDR3: CASSEVVETQYF
DNA: TGTGCCAGCAGCGAGGTGGTGGAGACCCAGTACTTC

J: TRBJ2-7
V: TRBV11-2
size: .
D: .
CDR3: CASSLGGGQTAYEQYF
DNA: TGTGCCAGCAGCTTAGGGGGGGGACAGACCGCCTACGAGCAGTACTTC

J: TRBJ2-3
V: TRBV29-1
size: .
D: .
CDR3: CSVDTQGWDTQYF
DNA: TGCAGCGTTGACACACAGGGATGGGATACGCAGTATTTT

J: TRBJ2-2
V: TRBV28
size: .
D: .
CDR3: CASSFAGTGELFF
DNA: TGTGCCAGCAGTTTCGCCGGCACCGGGGAGCTGTTTTTT

J: TRBJ1-1
V: TRBV6-5
size: few
D: .
CDR3: CASRVTANTEAFF
DNA: TGTGCCAGCAGGGTGACAGCGAACACTGAAGCTTTCTTT

J: TRBJ1-1
V: TRBV7-9
size: .
D: .
CDR3: CASSLINTEAFF
DNA: TGTGCCAGCAGCTTGATTAACACTGAAGCTTTCTTT

J: TRBJ1-1
V: TRBV19
size: few
D: .
CDR3: CASSWNREAFF
DNA: TGTGCCAGTAGTTGGAACAGGGAAGCTTTCTTT

J: TRBJ2-1
V: TRBV29-1
size: few
D: TRBD2
CDR3: CSVEGGLGNEQFF
DNA: TGCAGCGTTGAAGGGGGACTAGGCAATGAGCAGTTCTTC

J: TRBJ2-2
V: TRBV7-9
size: few
D: .
CDR3: CASSGRGYTGELFF
DNA: TGTGCCAGCAGCGGTCGGGGGTACACCGGGGAGCTGTTTTTT

J: TRBJ2-5
V: TRBV10-3
size: few
D: .
CDR3: CAISESSQFKETQYF
DNA: TGTGCCATCAGTGAGTCGAGTCAATTTAAAGAGACCCAGTACTTC

J: TRBJ2-7
V: TRBV30
size: few
D: .
CDR3: CAWTSGAGLEQYF
DNA: TGTGCCTGGACTAGTGGGGCGGGGTTGGAGCAGTACTTC

J: TRBJ2-7
V: TRBV28
size: few
D: .
CDR3: CASSFLSYEQYF
DNA: TGTGCCAGCAGTTTCCTTTCCTACGAGCAGTACTTC

J: TRBJ2-1
V: TRBV5-1
size: .
D: .
CDR3: CASSLEGILSYNEQFF
DNA: TGCGCCAGCAGCTTGGAAGGGATACTCTCCTACAATGAGCAGTTCTTC

J: TRBJ1-3
V: TRBV29-1
size: few
D: .
CDR3: CSVGGGTGNTIYF
DNA: TGCAGCGTGGGAGGGGGGACTGGAAACACCATATATTTT

J: TRBJ2-5
V: TRBV19
size: few
D: .
CDR3: CASQETATQETQYF
DNA: TGTGCCAGTCAGGAGACGGCGACCCAAGAGACCCAGTACTTC

J: TRBJ2-3
V: TRBV2
size: .
D: .
CDR3: CASSGGTTDTQYF
DNA: TGTGCCAGCAGCGGAGGTACCACAGATACGCAGTATTTT

J: TRBJ2-1
V: TRBV19
size: .
D: .
CDR3: CASSIEYGMGYNEQFF
DNA: TGTGCCAGTAGTATTGAATATGGAATGGGGTACAATGAGCAGTTCTTC

J: TRBJ2-3
V: TRBV30
size: few
D: .
CDR3: CAWSVGRDTQYF
DNA: TGTGCCTGGAGTGTTGGTCGAGATACGCAGTATTTT

J: TRBJ1-5
V: TRBV28
size: few
D: .
CDR3: CASRPDRSGAPQHF
DNA: TGTGCCAGCAGACCCGATAGGTCCGGGGCGCCCCAGCATTTT

J: TRBJ2-5
V: TRBV6-5
size: .
D: .
CDR3: CASSYGRRSETQYF
DNA: TGTGCCAGCAGTTACGGGCGGAGAAGCGAGACCCAGTACTTC

J: TRBJ2-1
V: TRBV30
size: few
D: .
CDR3: CAWRASALYNEQFF
DNA: TGTGCTTGGAGGGCTAGCGCTCTTTACAATGAGCAGTTCTTC

J: TRBJ1-6
V: TRBV27
size: .
D: .
CDR3: CASSSPTVSPLHF
DNA: TGTGCCAGCAGTTCCCCGACAGTCTCACCCCTCCACTTT

J: TRBJ1-1
V: TRBV10-3
size: .
D: .
CDR3: CAIQGQVLTDTEAFF
DNA: TGTGCCATCCAGGGGCAGGTGTTGACGGACACTGAAGCTTTCTTT

J: TRBJ2-2
V: TRBV4-3
size: few
D: TRBD2
CDR3: CASSQEAGVNTGELFF
DNA: TGCGCCAGCAGCCAGGAAGCGGGGGTGAACACCGGGGAGCTGTTTTTT

J: TRBJ1-2
V: TRBV30
size: few
D: TRBD1
CDR3: CAWETGGGGYTF
DNA: TGTGCCTGGGAGACAGGGGGCGGAGGCTACACCTTC